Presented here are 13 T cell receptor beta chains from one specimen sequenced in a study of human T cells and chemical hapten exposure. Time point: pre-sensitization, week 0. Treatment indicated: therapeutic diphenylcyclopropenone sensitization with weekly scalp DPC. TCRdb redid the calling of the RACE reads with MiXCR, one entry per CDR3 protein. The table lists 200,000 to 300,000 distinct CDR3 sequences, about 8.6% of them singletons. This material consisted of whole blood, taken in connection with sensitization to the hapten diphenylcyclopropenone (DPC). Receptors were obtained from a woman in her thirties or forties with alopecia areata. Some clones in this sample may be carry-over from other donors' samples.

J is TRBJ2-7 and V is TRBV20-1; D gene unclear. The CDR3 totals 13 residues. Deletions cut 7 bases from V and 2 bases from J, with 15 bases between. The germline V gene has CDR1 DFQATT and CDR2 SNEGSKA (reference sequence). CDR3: CSVNTPQPYEQYF. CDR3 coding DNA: TGCAGTGTCAACACCCCGCAACCCTACGAGCAGTACTTC.

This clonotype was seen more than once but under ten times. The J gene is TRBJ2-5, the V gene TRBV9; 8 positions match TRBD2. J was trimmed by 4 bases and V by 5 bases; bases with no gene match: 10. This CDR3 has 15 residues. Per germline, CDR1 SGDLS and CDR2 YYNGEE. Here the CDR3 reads CASSYTGGRLETQYF. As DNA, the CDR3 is TGTGCCAGCAGTTATACGGGAGGGCGACTAGAGACCCAGTACTTC.

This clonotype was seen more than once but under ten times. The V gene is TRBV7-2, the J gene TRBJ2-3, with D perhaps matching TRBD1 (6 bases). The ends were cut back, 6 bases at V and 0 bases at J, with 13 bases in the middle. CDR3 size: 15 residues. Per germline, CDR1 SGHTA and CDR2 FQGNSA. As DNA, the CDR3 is TGTGCCAGCAGGACAGACAGGACTAGCACAGATACGCAGTATTTT. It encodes CASRTDRTSTDTQYF.

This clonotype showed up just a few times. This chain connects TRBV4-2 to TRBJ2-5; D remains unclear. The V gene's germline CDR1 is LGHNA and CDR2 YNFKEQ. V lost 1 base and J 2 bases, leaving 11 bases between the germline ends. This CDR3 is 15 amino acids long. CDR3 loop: CASSQGTLPQETQYF. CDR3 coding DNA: TGTGCCAGCAGCCAAGGGACCCTACCTCAAGAGACCCAGTACTTC.

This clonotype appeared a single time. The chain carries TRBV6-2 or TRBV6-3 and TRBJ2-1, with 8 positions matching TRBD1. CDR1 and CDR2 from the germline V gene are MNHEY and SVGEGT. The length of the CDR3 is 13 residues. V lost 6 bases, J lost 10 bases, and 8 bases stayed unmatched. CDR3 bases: TGTGCCAGCAGCCCCCTGGACAGGGCCGAGCAGTTCTTC. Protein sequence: CASSPLDRAEQFF.

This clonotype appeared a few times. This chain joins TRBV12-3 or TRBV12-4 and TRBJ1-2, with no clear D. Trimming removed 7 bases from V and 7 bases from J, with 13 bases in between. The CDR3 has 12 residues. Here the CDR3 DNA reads TGTGCCAGCACCCCTGGGAAGAGTGGCTACACCTTC. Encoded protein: CASTPGKSGYTF.

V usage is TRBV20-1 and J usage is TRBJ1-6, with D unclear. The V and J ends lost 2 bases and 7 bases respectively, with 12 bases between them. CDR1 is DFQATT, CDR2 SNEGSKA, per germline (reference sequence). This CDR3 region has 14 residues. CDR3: CSARSSLENSPLHF. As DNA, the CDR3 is TGCAGTGCTAGATCATCTCTGGAGAATTCACCCCTCCACTTT.

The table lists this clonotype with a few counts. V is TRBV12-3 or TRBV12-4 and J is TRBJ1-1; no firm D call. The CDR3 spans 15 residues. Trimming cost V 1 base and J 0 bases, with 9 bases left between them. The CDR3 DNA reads TGTGCCAGCAGTTTAGAAGCGACGGTGAACACTGAAGCTTTCTTT. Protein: CASSLEATVNTEAFF.

In nucleotides, the CDR3 is TGTGCCAGCAGCGACGGGGGGACTAGCGGATCCTACGAGCAGTACTTC. Protein: CASSDGGTSGSYEQYF. The V call is TRBV9, the J call TRBJ2-7; 11 nucleotides agree with TRBD2. Looked up from germline, CDR1 is SGDLS and CDR2 is YYNGEE. This CDR3 is 16 amino acids long. The V gene end was trimmed by 3 bases and the J gene end by 1 base; junction bases not matched to a gene: 6.

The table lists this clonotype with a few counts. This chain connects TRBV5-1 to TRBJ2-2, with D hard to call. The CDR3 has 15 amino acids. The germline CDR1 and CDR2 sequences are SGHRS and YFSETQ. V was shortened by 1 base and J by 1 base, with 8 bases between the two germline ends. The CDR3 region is CASSLRQRNTGELFF. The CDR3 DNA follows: TGCGCCAGCAGCTTGCGGCAGCGGAACACCGGGGAGCTGTTTTTT.

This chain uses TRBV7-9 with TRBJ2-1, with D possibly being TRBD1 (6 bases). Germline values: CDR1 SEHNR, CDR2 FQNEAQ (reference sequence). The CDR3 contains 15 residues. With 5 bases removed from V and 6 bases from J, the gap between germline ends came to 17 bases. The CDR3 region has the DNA TGTGCCAGCAGCCGAATTGACAGGTTTGGCAATGAGCAGTTCTTC. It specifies CASSRIDRFGNEQFF. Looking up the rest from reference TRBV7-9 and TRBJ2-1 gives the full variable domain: DTGVSQNPRHKITKRGQNVTFRCDPISEHNRLYWYRQTLGQGPEFLTYFQNEAQLEKSRLLSDRFSAERPKGSFSTLEIQRTEQGDSAMYLCASSRIDRFGNEQFFGPGTRLTVL.

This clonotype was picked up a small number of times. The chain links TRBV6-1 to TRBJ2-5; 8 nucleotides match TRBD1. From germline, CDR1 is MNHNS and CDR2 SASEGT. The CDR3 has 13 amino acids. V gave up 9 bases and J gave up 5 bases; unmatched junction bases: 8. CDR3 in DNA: TGTGCCAGTTCCCTGACAGGGGACGAGACCCAGTACTTC. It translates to CASSLTGDETQYF.

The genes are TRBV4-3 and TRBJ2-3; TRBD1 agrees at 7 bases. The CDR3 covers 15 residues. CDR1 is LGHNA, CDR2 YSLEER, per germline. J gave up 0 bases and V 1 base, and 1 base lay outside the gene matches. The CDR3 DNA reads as TGCGCCAGCAGCCAAGGACAGGGTAGCACAGATACGCAGTATTTT. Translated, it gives CASSQGQGSTDTQYF.